This T cell receptor beta chain was recorded in a study of blood T cells in healthy people across ages. This clonotype came up a few times. Primed by a sample-barcoded 5' primer and a J-beta primer mix, a second PCR proceeded for roughly 6 to 12 cycles. One entry per CDR3 protein, called by TCRdb with MiXCR from the 5' RACE reads. The table records some 550,000 distinct CDR3 sequences, less than 60% of them present only once. Caucasian, healthy and from Russia, the donors were aged between about 6 and 90. What was sequenced was blood. The receptor was isolated from a man older than 75 in good health.

The CDR3 loop reads CASSLRGATREQYF. In nucleotides, the CDR3 is TGTGCCAGCAGTTTGAGAGGGGCGACCCGCGAGCAGTACTTC. The chain has TRBV28 and TRBJ2-7; D could derive from TRBD1 or TRBD2 (5 bases each). CDR1 MDHEN and CDR2 SYDVKM come from the germline V gene. CDR3 length: 14 amino acids. Trimming pared 3 bases from V and 6 bases from J, leaving 15 bases between.